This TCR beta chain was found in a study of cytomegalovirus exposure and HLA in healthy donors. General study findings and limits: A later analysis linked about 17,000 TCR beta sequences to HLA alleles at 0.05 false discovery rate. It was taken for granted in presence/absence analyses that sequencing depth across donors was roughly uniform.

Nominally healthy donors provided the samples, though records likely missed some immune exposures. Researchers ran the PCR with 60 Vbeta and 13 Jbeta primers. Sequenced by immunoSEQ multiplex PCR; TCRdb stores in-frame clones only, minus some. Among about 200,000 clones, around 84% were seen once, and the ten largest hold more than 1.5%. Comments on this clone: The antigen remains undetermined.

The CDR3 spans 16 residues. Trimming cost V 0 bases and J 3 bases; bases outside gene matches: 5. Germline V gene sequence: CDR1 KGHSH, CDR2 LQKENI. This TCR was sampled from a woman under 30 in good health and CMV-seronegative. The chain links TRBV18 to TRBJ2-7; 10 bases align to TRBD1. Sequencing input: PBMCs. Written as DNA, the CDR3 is TGTGCCAGCTCACCACCATCGGGACAGGGGTACTACGAGCAGTACTTC. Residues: CASSPPSGQGYYEQYF.